These T cell receptor beta chains were read from a single sample in a study of CD8+CD57+ T cells in acquired aplastic anemia. TCRdb analysed the reads with MiXCR anew, one entry per CDR3 protein. Of some 200,000 distinct CDR3 sequences in the sample, 40% to 50% were seen once. Source material: sorted CD4+, CD8+, or CD8+CD57+ T cells (not recorded which) from PBMCs. The receptors were gathered from a human donor with aplastic anemia. CDR3s include the opening cysteine and the closing phenylalanine or tryptophan. The D gene is left open where the match is weak. Expanded clones are given a class, and other clones once, few, many or no size at all.

clone size	J gene	V gene	D gene	CDR3 protein	CDR3 DNA
many	TRBJ1-2	TRBV3-1	.	CASSLADYGYTF	TGTGCCAGCAGCCTGGCAGACTATGGCTACACCTTC
many	TRBJ1-6	TRBV9	.	CASSLEDSRSSYNSPLHF	TGTGCCAGCTCACTTGAGGACAGCAGGAGCTCCTATAATTCACCCCTCCACTTT
.	TRBJ2-3	TRBV20-1	TRBD1	CSAGGAPTGIDTQYF	TGCAGTGCTGGTGGGGCCCCGACAGGGATTGATACGCAGTATTTT
.	TRBJ1-4	TRBV19	.	CASSPGHAANEKLFF	TGTGCCAGTAGTCCCGGACATGCAGCTAATGAAAAACTGTTTTTT
many	TRBJ2-2	TRBV6-5	TRBD2	CASSYQREGTGELFF	TGTGCCAGCAGTTACCAGCGGGAGGGCACCGGGGAGCTGTTTTTT
.	TRBJ1-2	TRBV20-1	TRBD1	CSAPRQGEDYGYTF	TGCAGTGCTCCCCGACAGGGCGAAGACTATGGCTACACCTTC
many	TRBJ2-2	TRBV10-1	TRBD2	CASSRGSPRLELFF	TGCGCCAGCTCGCGCGGGAGCCCTCGCCTGGAGCTGTTTTTT
few	TRBJ2-7	TRBV7-2	.	CASSLGPNYEQYF	TGTGCCAGCAGCTTAGGGCCAAACTACGAGCAGTACTTC
.	TRBJ1-2	TRBV6-5	TRBD1	CASSYTDRDNYGYTF	TGTGCCAGCAGTTACACCGACAGGGATAACTATGGCTACACCTTC
few	TRBJ1-2	TRBV7-9	.	CASSLGQNNYGYTF	TGTGCCAGCAGCTTAGGCCAGAATAACTATGGCTACACCTTC
few	TRBJ2-7	TRBV29-1	.	CSVGDNYEQYF	TGCAGCGTTGGCGACAACTACGAGCAGTACTTC
many	TRBJ2-3	TRBV12-3/TRBV12-4	.	CASSLRFHSTDTQYF	TGTGCCAGCAGTTTACGTTTCCACAGCACAGATACGCAGTATTTT
many	TRBJ2-1	TRBV24-1	TRBD2	CATSDSPGHTSASSYNEQFF	TGTGCCACCAGTGATTCCCCGGGCCATACTAGCGCCAGCTCCTACAATGAGCAGTTCTTC
.	TRBJ1-2	TRBV2	.	CASSFARGVGYTF	TGTGCCAGCAGTTTCGCGAGGGGGGTTGGCTACACCTTC
once	TRBJ2-7	TRBV5-5	TRBD2	CASSAPGTSNEQYF	TGTGCCAGCAGCGCACCCGGGACTAGCAACGAGCAGTACTTC
.	TRBJ2-7	TRBV5-1	TRBD2	CASSPGLAGKQQYF	TGCGCCAGCAGCCCCGGACTAGCGGGAAAGCAGCAGTACTTC
.	TRBJ1-1	TRBV14	.	CASSSHSLNTEAFF	TGTGCCAGCAGCTCCCACAGTTTGAACACTGAAGCTTTCTTT
.	TRBJ2-2	TRBV24-1	TRBD1	CATSDPGQGNTGELFF	TGTGCCACCAGTGATCCGGGACAGGGTAACACCGGGGAGCTGTTTTTT
many	TRBJ2-3	TRBV7-3	.	CASSLGLSTDTQYF	TGTGCCAGCAGCCTTGGACTTAGCACAGATACGCAGTATTTT
few	TRBJ2-2	TRBV11-2	.	CASSPRVPNTGELFF	TGTGCCAGCAGCCCCAGGGTCCCGAACACCGGGGAGCTGTTTTTT
few	TRBJ1-2	TRBV5-4	TRBD1	CASSADRGSLGYGYTF	TGTGCCAGCAGCGCGGACAGGGGATCATTGGGCTATGGCTACACCTTC
.	TRBJ1-6	TRBV7-8	.	CASSFAIPGNSPLHF	TGTGCCAGCAGCTTCGCGATCCCAGGGAATTCACCCCTCCACTTT
once	TRBJ1-3	TRBV7-2	TRBD1	CASSWDSSGNTIYF	TGTGCCAGCAGCTGGGACAGCTCTGGAAACACCATATATTTT
.	TRBJ2-1	TRBV24-1	.	CAGQPENEQFF	TGTGCCGGCCAGCCAGAGAATGAGCAGTTCTTC
.	TRBJ1-5	TRBV2	.	CASSEGGGSNQPQHF	TGTGCCAGCAGTGAGGGAGGCGGTTCCAATCAGCCCCAGCATTTT
.	TRBJ2-7	TRBV20-1	.	CSANRGTRYEQYF	TGCAGTGCCAATCGCGGGACTCGCTACGAGCAGTACTTC
.	TRBJ1-5	TRBV2	TRBD1	CASSGTVGSNQPQHF	TGTGCCAGCAGCGGGACAGTCGGGAGCAATCAGCCCCAGCATTTT
many	TRBJ2-2	TRBV19	.	CASSISQGKTGELFF	TGTGCCAGTAGTATATCTCAGGGTAAAACCGGGGAGCTGTTTTTT
.	TRBJ2-1	TRBV10-3	.	CAISESGGRNEQFF	TGTGCCATCAGTGAGTCGGGGGGGCGCAATGAGCAGTTCTTC
.	TRBJ2-4	TRBV11-2	.	CASSLDRAAPFQYF	TGTGCCAGCAGCTTAGATCGGGCAGCCCCTTTTCAGTACTTC
.	TRBJ2-5	TRBV20-1	TRBD2	CSASASGRAETQYF	TGCAGTGCCAGTGCTAGCGGGAGGGCGGAGACCCAGTACTTC
many	TRBJ1-6	TRBV5-1	.	CASSLAQIAGSPLHF	TGCGCCAGCAGCTTGGCGCAGATAGCGGGTTCACCCCTCCACTTT
.	TRBJ2-7	TRBV7-2	.	CASSLNAAYEQYF	TGTGCCAGCAGCTTAAACGCCGCCTACGAGCAGTACTTC
many	TRBJ2-1	TRBV9	TRBD2	CASSVVGLAVNEQFF	TGTGCCAGCAGCGTAGTTGGTCTAGCGGTGAATGAGCAGTTCTTC
.	TRBJ2-7	TRBV19	TRBD1	CASSADRVGYEQYF	TGTGCCAGTAGTGCAGACAGGGTAGGTTACGAGCAGTACTTC
.	TRBJ2-7	TRBV29-1	.	CSGRDGVYEQYF	TGCAGCGGAAGGGACGGAGTCTACGAGCAGTACTTC
many	TRBJ1-2	TRBV20-1	.	CSAIFRAGGYGYTF	TGCAGTGCTATCTTTCGGGCGGGAGGCTATGGCTACACCTTC
.	TRBJ2-5	TRBV19	TRBD1	CASSIIGTGETQYF	TGTGCCAGTAGTATTATTGGGACAGGGGAGACCCAGTACTTC
.	TRBJ2-2	TRBV24-1	.	CATSVDRSYTGELFF	TGTGCCACCAGTGTGGACAGATCGTACACCGGGGAGCTGTTTTTT
many	TRBJ2-7	TRBV6-1	.	CASRVTATYEQYF	TGTGCCAGCAGAGTGACTGCTACCTACGAGCAGTACTTC
.	TRBJ2-3	TRBV10-3	.	CAISDRGSTDTQYF	TGTGCCATCAGTGACAGGGGAAGCACAGATACGCAGTATTTT